This T cell receptor (beta chain) was retrieved from a study of blood T cells in healthy people across ages. Findings and limits, study-wide: Naive CD4+ cells and diversity were both higher in long-lived donors than in aged donors.

With regard to this clonotype: Its cognate antigen is unknown.

The trim removed 0 bases at V and 6 bases at J, leaving 5 bases unmatched. The germline gives CDR1 LGHDT, CDR2 YNNKEL (reference sequence). This CDR3 is built from 15 residues. With a J-beta primer mix and a sample-barcoded 5' primer, a second PCR ran 7 to 11 cycles. TCRdb analysed the 5' RACE reads with MiXCR anew, one entry per CDR3 protein. Of a few hundred thousand distinct CDR3 sequences detected, roughly 28% appear once; the ten largest clones hold approximately 17%. Sequenced: blood. The source is a woman in her sixties or seventies in good health. The chain carries TRBV3-1 and TRBJ2-4; 7 bases match TRBD2. The CDR3 reads CASSQESGVGNIQYF. The CDR3 DNA is TGTGCCAGCAGCCAAGAAAGCGGGGTTGGAAACATTCAGTACTTC. The full variable domain, rest sourced from reference TRBV3-1 and TRBJ2-4, is DTAVSQTPKYLVTQMGNDKSIKCEQNLGHDTMYWYKQDSKKFLKIMFSYNNKELIINETVPNRFSPKSPDKAHLNLHINSLELGDSAVYFCASSQESGVGNIQYFGAGTRLSVL.